This TCR beta chain was retrieved from a study of CD8+CD57+ T cells in acquired aplastic anemia listed by TCRdb under 2018. Context from the whole study: Extracted DNA from sorted CD4+ and CD8+ cells averaged about 3 ug, ranging from about 0.18 to 27.4 ug. Healthy donor samples averaged roughly 9.8 million reads for CD4+ and fewer than 12 million for CD8+ cells.

Genomic DNA served as template for TCR beta VDJ combination and CDR3 sequence profiling. TCR repertoire sequencing was run on an Illumina HiSeq 2000. The published analysis was carried out like this. TRBV/TRBJ rearrangement plots, CDR3 size and DJ length profiles, and Simpson's diversity index were used to assess repertoires. The most abundant DNA sequence in the deep sequencing data was taken as the immunodominant clone. CDR3 amino acid sequences were checked for sharing between subjects and were compared against published repertoires and the VDJdb database. TCRdb handled the public reads itself, with Q25 trimming in fastp and clone calling in MiXCR, and kept productive beta chains. Rows with a matching CDR3 protein are joined into one entry that keeps the most common DNA and genes. Here the V and J calls rest on TCRdb's processing, not on the authors' analysis. Within this sample are some 240,000 distinct CDR3 sequences, with 34% of them counted one time only. In total, the top ten clones hold roughly 1.1% of the sample.

Ten or more counts support this clonotype. Its antigen is unknown. No base quality information exists; no much larger clone differs at one position. TCR repertoires of sorted CD4+ and CD8+ blood T cells from severe aplastic anemia patients and healthy subjects were deep-sequenced in the study. Ficoll-Paque density gradient centrifugation was used to isolate peripheral blood mononuclear cells. Before DNA extraction, CD4+ and CD8+ T cells were sorted by FACS or by magnetic beads. The germline V gene (reference sequence) provides CDR1 SEHNR and CDR2 FQNEAQ. From the cysteine through the phenylalanine, the CDR3 covers 14 amino acids. Left in the record is the CDR3 DNA by itself, 42 bases read in frame from the first base. Compared with germline, V lacks 5 bases and J lacks 5 bases; bases without a gene match: 6. What the work shows at the level of the full study, not this receptor alone: Between patients and healthy controls, no significant difference in CD8+ Simpson's diversity was found (P=0.060). Roughly 29 CD8+ CDR3 sequences were found to be shared between patients and controls, but these sequences appeared to be highly expressed in patients and within the immunodominant clones of the patients.

The receptor comes from a human donor in good health, serving as a control. The chain couples TRBV7-9 to TRBJ1-2; 9 bases in between match TRBD1. Sequenced material: sorted CD4+, CD8+, or CD8+CD57+ T cells (not recorded which) from PBMCs. The sequenced DNA is TGTGCCAGCAGCCCGTCACAGGGGGCGTATGGCTACACCTTC. Translated, this gives CASSPSQGAYGYTF.